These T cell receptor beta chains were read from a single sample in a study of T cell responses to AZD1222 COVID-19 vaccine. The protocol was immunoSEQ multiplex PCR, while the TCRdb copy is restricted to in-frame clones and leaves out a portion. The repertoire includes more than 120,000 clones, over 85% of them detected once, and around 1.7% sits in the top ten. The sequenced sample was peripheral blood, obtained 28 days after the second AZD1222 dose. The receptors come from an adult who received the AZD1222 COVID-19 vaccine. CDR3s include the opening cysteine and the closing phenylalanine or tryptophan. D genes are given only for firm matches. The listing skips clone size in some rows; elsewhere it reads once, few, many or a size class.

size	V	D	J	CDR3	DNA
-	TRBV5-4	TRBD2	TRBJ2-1	CASSTGLAAYNEQFF	TGTGCCAGCAGCACTGGACTAGCCGCGTACAATGAGCAGTTCTTC
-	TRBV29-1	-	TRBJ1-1	CSVAEPGRQNTEAFF	TGCAGCGTTGCGGAACCTGGACGGCAGAACACTGAAGCTTTCTTT
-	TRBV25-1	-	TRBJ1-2	CASSPGGTNYGYTF	TGTGCCAGCAGCCCCGGAGGGACTAACTATGGCTACACCTTC
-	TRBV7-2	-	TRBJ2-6	CASSLDFSGANVLTF	TGTGCCAGCAGCCTCGATTTCTCTGGGGCCAACGTCCTGACTTTC
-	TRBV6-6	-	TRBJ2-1	CASQIRIAALGNEQFF	TGTGCCAGCCAAATTAGGATAGCAGCCCTGGGGAATGAGCAGTTCTTC
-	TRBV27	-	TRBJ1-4	CASSFIGSDNEKLFF	TGTGCCAGCAGTTTCATCGGGTCGGATAATGAAAAACTGTTTTTT
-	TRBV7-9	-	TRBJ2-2	CASSRRVKDTGELFF	TGTGCCAGCAGCCGGAGAGTAAAGGACACCGGGGAGCTGTTTTTT
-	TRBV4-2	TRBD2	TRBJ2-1	CASSLQRESYNEQFF	TGTGCCAGCAGCCTCCAGCGGGAGTCCTACAATGAGCAGTTCTTC
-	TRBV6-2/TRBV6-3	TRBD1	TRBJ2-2	CASSYQGDTGELFF	TGTGCCAGCAGTTACCAGGGGGACACCGGGGAGCTGTTTTTT
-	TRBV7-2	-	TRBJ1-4	CASSLVGEKLFF	TGTGCCAGCAGCTTAGTAGGGGAAAAACTGTTTTTT
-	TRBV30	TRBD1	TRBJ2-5	CALSRGQYQETQYF	TGTGCCCTCAGCAGGGGGCAGTACCAAGAGACCCAGTACTTC
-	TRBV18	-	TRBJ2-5	CASSPPSGETQYF	TGTGCCAGCTCACCACCAAGCGGAGAGACCCAGTACTTC
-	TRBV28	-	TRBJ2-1	CASSSPGSPLDNEQFF	TGTGCCAGCAGTTCCCCCGGGAGCCCCCTGGACAATGAGCAGTTCTTC
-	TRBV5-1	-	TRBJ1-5	CASSRGGSGNQPQHF	TGCGCCAGCAGCCGGGGGGGTTCTGGCAATCAGCCCCAGCATTTT
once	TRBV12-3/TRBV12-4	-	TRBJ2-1	CASSTSYNEQFF	TGTGCCAGCTCCACCTCCTACAATGAGCAGTTCTTC
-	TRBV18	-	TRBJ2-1	CASSPGTKGSNEQFF	TGTGCCAGCTCACCTGGGACGAAGGGGAGCAATGAGCAGTTCTTC
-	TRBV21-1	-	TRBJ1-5	CATPGRSNQPQHF	TGTGCCACCCCGGGGAGGAGCAATCAGCCCCAGCATTTT
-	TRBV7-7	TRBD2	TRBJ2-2	CASSRGLAGATGELFF	TGTGCTAGCAGCCGGGGACTAGCGGGAGCAACCGGGGAGCTGTTTTTT
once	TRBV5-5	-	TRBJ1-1	CASVGAGITEAFF	TGTGCCAGTGTGGGGGCTGGGATTACTGAAGCTTTCTTT
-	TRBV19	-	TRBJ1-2	CASSIAYQVLSNYGYTF	TGTGCCAGTAGTATAGCCTACCAAGTCCTCTCTAACTATGGCTACACCTTC
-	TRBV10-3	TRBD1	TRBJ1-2	CAISAGQGRYGYTF	TGTGCCATCAGTGCAGGACAGGGCCGCTATGGCTACACCTTC
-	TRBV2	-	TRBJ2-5	CASRGLRQETQYF	TGTGCCAGCAGAGGACTCCGCCAAGAGACCCAGTACTTC
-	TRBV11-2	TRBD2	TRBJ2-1	CATLGASGRASSYNEQFF	TGTGCCACCCTCGGGGCTAGCGGGAGGGCAAGCTCCTACAATGAGCAGTTCTTC
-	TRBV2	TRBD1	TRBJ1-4	CASSEEPGQANEKLFF	TGTGCCAGCAGTGAAGAACCGGGACAGGCAAATGAAAAACTGTTTTTT
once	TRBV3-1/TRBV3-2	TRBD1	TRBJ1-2	CASSLQGIPYGYTF	TGTGCCAGCAGCCTACAGGGGATCCCCTATGGCTACACCTTC
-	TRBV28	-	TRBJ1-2	CASSFVDEADNYGYTF	TGTGCCAGCAGTTTCGTGGACGAGGCGGATAACTATGGCTACACCTTC
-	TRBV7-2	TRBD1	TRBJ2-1	CASSTKTGVASDEQFF	TGTGCCAGCAGCACCAAGACAGGGGTGGCCTCCGATGAGCAGTTCTTC
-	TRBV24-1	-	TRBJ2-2	CATSDSWDTGELFF	TGTGCCACCAGTGATTCCTGGGACACCGGGGAGCTGTTTTTT
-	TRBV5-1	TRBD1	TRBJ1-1	CASSLAIGGENTEAFF	TGCGCCAGCAGCTTGGCCATAGGGGGCGAGAACACTGAAGCTTTCTTT
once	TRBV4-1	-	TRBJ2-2	CASSQDGGVSGELFF	TGCGCCAGCAGCCAAGATGGAGGGGTCTCCGGGGAGCTGTTTTTT
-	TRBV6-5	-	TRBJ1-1	CASSYSGSWGTEAFF	TGTGCCAGCAGTTACTCGGGGAGTTGGGGCACTGAAGCTTTCTTT
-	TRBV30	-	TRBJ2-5	CAWSVLSGAGETQYF	TGTGCCTGGAGTGTACTTTCGGGGGCTGGGGAGACCCAGTACTTC
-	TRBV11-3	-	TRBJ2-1	CASSSPVRGNEQFF	TGTGCCAGCAGCTCTCCCGTGAGGGGAAATGAGCAGTTCTTC